This T cell receptor (beta chain) is drawn from a study of blood T cells in healthy people across ages. It was with a sample-barcoded 5' primer and a J-beta primer mix that a second PCR of roughly 7 to 12 cycles was run. Every cDNA was tagged by a template-switch adaptor with 12 random nucleotides. TCRdb ran MiXCR on the 5' RACE reads and lists one entry per CDR3 protein. Of roughly 1,500,000 distinct CDR3 sequences in the sample, about 40% were seen once. The V end lost 6 bases, the J end lost 4 bases, and 10 bases lay between the germline ends. This CDR3 is 14 amino acids long. Germline CDR1 and CDR2: MNHNS and SASEGT. Every sample yielded at least 6.5 million isolated PBMCs.

The clonotype originates from a woman between 18 and 29 years old in good health. Source material: blood. The V gene is TRBV6-1, the J gene TRBJ2-6; no reliable D call. This CDR3 reads CASSDMSGANVLTF. CDR3 nucleotide sequence: TGTGCCAGCAGCGACATGTCCGGGGCCAACGTCCTGACTTTC.